These 30 T cell receptor beta chains were sequenced from one sample in a study of patients and donors after allogeneic stem cell transplantation. TCRdb independently ran MiXCR on the RT-PCR reads; one entry per CDR3 protein. Of about a million distinct CDR3 sequences listed, around 17% were seen once; the top ten hold roughly 6.4%. Material for sequencing was blood, either unsorted or a sorted T cell fraction (not recorded which). The receptors were gathered from a human donor who was either an allogeneic HSCT recipient or a stem cell or donor lymphocyte infusion donor (not recorded which). It is not recorded whose cells these are; they may come from a transplant donor.

This clonotype was seen a few times. V usage is TRBV11-2 and J usage is TRBJ2-6; D unresolved. The CDR3 is made up of 13 amino acids. V was trimmed by 4 bases and J by 10 bases, leaving 11 bases between them. In germline, CDR1 is SGHAT, CDR2 FQNNGV. CDR3 residues: CASSSSGYNVLTF. DNA of the CDR3: TGTGCCAGCAGCTCATCGGGTTATAACGTCCTGACTTTC. Drawing the rest from reference TRBV11-2 and TRBJ2-6, the complete variable domain is EAGVAQSPRYKIIEKRQSVAFWCNPISGHATLYWYQQILGQGPKLLIQFQNNGVVDDSQLPKDRFSAERLKGVDSTLKIQPAKLEDSAVYLCASSSSGYNVLTFGAGSRLTVL.

The chain couples TRBV28 to TRBJ2-7, with 7 bases identical to TRBD1. J gave up 5 bases and V 4 bases, and 14 bases lay outside the gene matches. This CDR3 contains 16 residues. Germline CDR1 is MDHEN and CDR2 is SYDVKM. The CDR3, as DNA: TGTGCCAGCAGTTCCATGCATACAGGGGTTTTTGACGAGCAGTACTTC. It is translated as CASSSMHTGVFDEQYF. The full variable domain, completed using reference TRBV28 and TRBJ2-7, is DVKVTQSSRYLVKRTGEKVFLECVQDMDHENMFWYRQDPGLGLRLIYFSYDVKMKEKGDIPEGYSVSREKKERFSLILESASTNQTSMYLCASSSMHTGVFDEQYFGPGTRLTVT.

This clonotype was counted at least ten times. The chain combines TRBV29-1 with TRBJ2-2, with D unresolved. Trimming stripped 7 bases from V and 7 bases from J, with 10 bases between. In germline, CDR1 is SQVTM, CDR2 ANQGSEA. The CDR3 runs to 11 residues. The CDR3 here is CSGRTVGELFF. The CDR3 bases are TGCAGCGGCCGGACGGTCGGGGAGCTGTTTTTT.

The V and J genes are TRBV7-2 and TRBJ2-1; 7 bases map to TRBD2. With V trimmed by 1 base and J by 8 bases, 11 bases remained unmatched. CDR3 length equals 16 residues. Germline V gene lookup returns CDR1 SGHTA and CDR2 FQGNSA. CDR3 sequence: CASSLGRTRLRDEQFF. The CDR3 DNA follows: TGTGCCAGCAGCTTAGGGAGGACTAGATTAAGAGATGAGCAGTTCTTC.

The chain employs TRBV12-3 or TRBV12-4 and TRBJ2-6, with D perhaps matching TRBD2 (6 bases). The V end lost 5 bases, the J end lost 0 bases, and 14 bases lay between the germline ends. The CDR3 is 17 amino acids. CDR3 DNA sequence: TGTGCCAGCAGTGTTAGACAGACTAGCTCTGGGGCCAACGTCCTGACTTTC. Translating it yields CASSVRQTSSGANVLTF.

The chain recombines TRBV9 with TRBJ1-3; D is uncertain. V lost 4 bases, J lost 8 bases, and 16 bases lay in between. The CDR3 extends over 14 amino acids. Germline CDR1 and CDR2: SGDLS and YYNGEE. The CDR3 sequence: CASSQDGEGDTIYF. The CDR3 DNA reads TGTGCCAGCAGCCAGGACGGGGAGGGCGACACCATATATTTT.

This clonotype was detected many times. This chain joins TRBV15 and TRBJ2-1, with D perhaps being TRBD1 or TRBD2 (5 bases each). Germline V gives CDR1 LNHNV, CDR2 YYDKDF (reference sequence). This CDR3 spans 13 amino acids. Trimming shortened V by 8 bases and J by 4 bases, and 12 bases separated the two germline ends. In DNA form, the CDR3 reads TGTGCCACCGGGACCATGGTATACAATGAGCAGTTCTTC. Its translation: CATGTMVYNEQFF.

This clonotype was seen a handful of times. V gene TRBV2 combines with J gene TRBJ2-1; 7 bases are shared with TRBD2. The CDR3 loop spans 14 amino acids. Germline trimming cut 1 base from V and 7 bases from J; bases unmatched to any gene: 4. In germline, CDR1 is SNHLY, CDR2 FYNNEI. CDR3 DNA: TGTGCCAGCAGTGAAGAGGCGGGAGTAAATGAGCAGTTCTTC. Protein sequence: CASSEEAGVNEQFF.

This clonotype showed up just a few times. The chain uses TRBV5-1 and TRBJ2-5, with TRBD2 identical over 8 bases. The CDR3 is made up of 13 amino acids. From germline, CDR1 is SGHRS and CDR2 YFSETQ. J gave up 5 bases and V 5 bases, and 5 bases lay outside the gene matches. The CDR3 DNA reads as TGCGCCAGCAGATCGGGGGGGCTGGAGACCCAGTACTTC. This translates into CASRSGGLETQYF.

V usage is TRBV4-3 and J usage is TRBJ1-4, with 12 bases that match TRBD1. The V and J ends lost 4 bases and 13 bases, in that order; junction bases with no gene match: 10. The germline V gene encodes CDR1 LGHNA and CDR2 YSLEER. The CDR3 runs to 15 residues. CDR3: CASSPGDRGRVVLFF. CDR3 coding DNA: TGCGCCAGCAGCCCTGGGGACAGGGGGCGCGTGGTACTGTTTTTT.

In the case of this clonotype: A read error may account for a junction end that differs from germline. The chain employs TRBV4-1 and TRBJ2-7; 11 positions match TRBD2. This CDR3 spans 16 amino acids. Per the germline V gene, CDR1 is MGHRA and CDR2 is YSYEKL. The CDR3 DNA sequence: TGCGCTAGCAGCCAAGGTCGACTAGCGGGATCCTACGAGCAGTACTTC. Translating gives CASSQGRLAGSYEQYF.

This clonotype was counted ten times or more. This chain joins TRBV12-3 or TRBV12-4 and TRBJ1-2, with D possibly being TRBD1 (5 bases). Trimming removed 3 bases at V and 0 bases at J, with 14 bases between. The CDR3 loop spans 16 amino acids. The CDR3 DNA is TGTGCCAGCAGTTTGAGCGGAAGGGGTGCTAACTATGGCTACACCTTC. Translation gives CASSLSGRGANYGYTF.

CDR3 in amino acids: CASAPGRLSSAGELFF. The CDR3 DNA is TGTGCCAGTGCGCCAGGGAGACTGTCAAGCGCCGGGGAGCTGTTTTTT. J is TRBJ2-2 and V is TRBV2; D is perhaps TRBD1 or TRBD2 (5 bases each). The CDR3 extends over 16 amino acids. Germline lookup yields CDR1 SNHLY and CDR2 FYNNEI. With 9 bases removed from V and 6 bases from J, the gap between germline ends came to 23 bases.

The gene calls are TRBV4-2 and TRBJ1-1; D unresolved. This CDR3 comprises 16 residues. CDR1 LGHNA and CDR2 YNFKEQ come from the germline V gene. The ends were cut back, 0 bases at V and 4 bases at J, with 15 bases in the middle. In DNA, the CDR3 is TGTGCCAGCAGCCAAGAGAAGAGACCTTGGGGCACTGAAGCTTTCTTT. Its translation is CASSQEKRPWGTEAFF.

This rearrangement joins TRBV25-1 to TRBJ1-2; a possible D gene is TRBD1 (5 bases). The V and J ends lost 9 bases and 0 bases respectively, with 17 bases between them. CDR3 length: 15 residues. CDR1 and CDR2 from the germline V gene are MGHDK and SYGVNS. The CDR3 sequence: CARVSSRGANYGYTF. The CDR3 nucleotides read TGTGCCAGGGTCTCCTCGAGAGGGGCTAACTATGGCTACACCTTC.

The chain is built from TRBV12-3 or TRBV12-4 and TRBJ2-3; TRBD1 aligns across 7 bases. The length of the CDR3 is 16 residues. V dropped 6 bases and J dropped 0; count of bases not matched to a gene: 9. CDR3 sequence reads: CASRTGTATSTDTQYF. CDR3 nucleotide sequence: TGTGCCAGCAGAACAGGGACAGCAACTAGCACAGATACGCAGTATTTT.

The rearrangement joins TRBV9 to TRBJ1-1; weak D call: TRBD1 (6 bases). Trimming removed 2 bases from V and 4 bases from J, with 18 bases in between. CDR3 length equals 16 residues. Germline V gives CDR1 SGDLS, CDR2 YYNGEE. CDR3 sequence reads: CASSVSGTSRTTEAFF. The CDR3, as DNA: TGTGCCAGCAGCGTTTCCGGGACAAGTAGGACCACTGAAGCTTTCTTT.

This clonotype was counted only a few times. The chain is built from TRBV5-8 and TRBJ1-4, with TRBD1 identical over 10 bases. The CDR3 is made up of 16 amino acids. Germline V lookup: CDR1 SGHTS, CDR2 YDEGEE. V was pared by 4 bases and J by 0 bases, with 3 bases of the junction left unmatched. The DNA of the CDR3 is TGTGCCAGCAGCCCGGGACAGGGGTCAACTAATGAAAAACTGTTTTTT. It yields the protein CASSPGQGSTNEKLFF.

The chain uses TRBV13 and TRBJ2-4; perhaps TRBD2 as D (5 bases). The CDR3 totals 18 residues. V lost 6 bases to trimming and J lost 0 bases, with 21 bases between them. Germline loops: CDR1 PRHDT, CDR2 FYEKMQ (reference sequence). The DNA for the CDR3 is TGTGCCAGCAGTCCCCCGGACTCCCGTTCTCTAGCCAAAAACATTCAGTACTTC. This translates into CASSPPDSRSLAKNIQYF.

This clonotype was detected ten times or more. V is TRBV12-3 or TRBV12-4 and J is TRBJ2-7, with unresolved D. Trimming stripped 0 bases from V and 6 bases from J, with 15 bases between. This CDR3 is built from 15 residues. The CDR3 loop reads CASSLARPSRVEQYF. The CDR3 DNA sequence: TGTGCCAGCAGTTTAGCGCGGCCTTCTCGGGTCGAGCAGTACTTC.

The chain employs TRBV6-2 or TRBV6-3 and TRBJ2-1, with TRBD2 matching over 8 bases. Germline V gene lookup returns CDR1 MNHEY and CDR2 SVGEGT. CDR3 length equals 15 residues. Trimming at V came to 11 bases and at J to 1 base, leaving 10 bases not matched to a gene. The CDR3 bases are TGTGCCGGGACTGGGGCGGGGGGATCCTACAATGAGCAGTTCTTC. Protein: CAGTGAGGSYNEQFF.

With regard to this clonotype: Sequence at one end of the junction differs from germline and may be a read error. The genes are TRBV3-1 and TRBJ2-7, with D maybe TRBD2 (6 bases). This CDR3 contains 16 residues. Germline V lookup: CDR1 LGHDT, CDR2 YNNKEL (reference sequence). The CDR3 region is CASSQDSGRGYYKQYF. The CDR3 region has the DNA TGTGCCAGCAGCCAAGATTCAGGGCGGGGTTACTACAAGCAGTACTTC.

This clonotype was picked up a small number of times. The rearrangement joins TRBV25-1 to TRBJ2-7; TRBD1 matches 7 bases. The length of the CDR3 is 14 residues. V lost 6 bases, J lost 5 bases, and 10 bases stayed unmatched. CDR1 is MGHDK, CDR2 SYGVNS, per germline. The CDR3 DNA follows: TGTGCCAGCAGGGCCGGGACAGCGGTCCACGAGCAGTACTTC. Translation gives CASRAGTAVHEQYF.

This chain uses TRBV7-2 with TRBJ2-3; D possibly corresponds to TRBD2 (6 bases). The CDR3 loop spans 14 amino acids. Looked up from germline, CDR1 is SGHTA and CDR2 is FQGNSA. Deletions cut 5 bases from V and 4 bases from J, with 13 bases between. In DNA, the CDR3 is TGTGCCAGCAGCCGACTAGTTGGGGCAGATACGCAGTATTTT. Amino acids: CASSRLVGADTQYF.

Only a few counts were recorded for this clonotype. The chain couples TRBV25-1 to TRBJ2-7, with 7 bases identical to TRBD1. CDR1 and CDR2 from the germline V gene are MGHDK and SYGVNS. The CDR3 is 15 residues long. The V gene end was trimmed by 6 bases and the J gene end by 6 bases; junction bases not matched to a gene: 14. The CDR3 DNA reads TGTGCCAGCAGCGGAAACAGGGGTCGACAAGGCGAGCAGTACTTC. This translates into CASSGNRGRQGEQYF.

This clonotype was detected a few times. The chain employs TRBV24-1 and TRBJ2-3; tentatively, D is TRBD1 (5 bases). CDR3 length: 13 amino acids. CDR1 and CDR2 from the germline V gene are KGHDR and SFDVKD. V gave up 7 bases and J gave up 4 bases, with 11 bases separating them. CDR3 region: CATRAGSADTQYF. CDR3 sequence (DNA): TGTGCCACCAGGGCAGGGTCAGCAGATACGCAGTATTTT.

The chain couples TRBV27 to TRBJ2-6, with D perhaps matching TRBD1 (6 bases). The CDR3 runs to 15 residues. The V end was cut by 6 bases, the J end by 2 bases, with 11 bases between. Germline CDR1 and CDR2: MNHEY and SMNVEV (reference sequence). The CDR3 here is CASSQGHTGANVLTF. The CDR3 DNA is TGTGCCAGCAGCCAGGGACACACTGGGGCCAACGTCCTGACTTTC.

V gene TRBV6-2 or TRBV6-3 combines with J gene TRBJ2-2; 7 bases are a match to TRBD1. J gave up 9 bases and V 5 bases, and 15 bases lay outside the gene matches. From germline, CDR1 is MNHEY and CDR2 SVGEGT. The CDR3 contains 16 residues. CDR3 DNA sequence: TGTGCCAGCAGTCGACATTCCGGGACAGCGGACTGGGAGCTGTTTTTT. Translated: CASSRHSGTADWELFF.

This clonotype was seen a handful of times. V gene TRBV20-1 combines with J gene TRBJ1-5, with a possible D match to TRBD1 (5 bases). The V gene's germline CDR1 is DFQATT and CDR2 SNEGSKA (reference sequence). The CDR3 length is 13 residues. V was clipped by 4 bases and J by 0 bases, with 7 bases between them. The CDR3 is CSATGNSNQPQHF. In DNA, the CDR3 is TGCAGTGCTACAGGGAATAGCAATCAGCCCCAGCATTTT.

This sequence joins TRBV2 and TRBJ1-5; D is undetermined. CDR3 length: 14 amino acids. Germline V gene data show CDR1 as SNHLY and CDR2 as FYNNEI. The V and J ends lost 7 bases and 2 bases respectively, with 12 bases between them. The CDR3: CASNKDSGNQPQHF. For the CDR3, the DNA is TGTGCCAGCAACAAGGATTCGGGCAATCAGCCCCAGCATTTT.